This TCR beta chain was recorded in a study of monozygotic twins with inflammatory bowel disease. Study findings and constraints: IBD patients, compared with healthy twins, shared fewer clonotypes with others (especially with disease activity).

The CDR3 has 15 amino acids. Germline-derived CDR1 and CDR2 are LNHDA and SQIVND (reference sequence). As regards this clonotype: Its specificity is unknown.

TCRdb reprocessed the 5' RACE reads and reports one entry per CDR3 protein, with no DNA. With approximately 340,000 distinct CDR3 sequences in the sample, the ten largest clones hold roughly 2%. V usage is TRBV19 and J usage is TRBJ2-3. The sample comprised blood. This TCR was recovered from a human donor with ulcerative colitis or Crohn's disease, or a healthy co-twin of an affected twin (not recorded which). Here the CDR3 reads CASSPLSGSTDTQYF.